The sequence of this T cell receptor (beta chain) was determined in a study of blood T cell repertoires in COVID-19. About the study: Material from acute and convalescent COVID-19 was sourced from the United States, Italy and Spain.

In the original workflow: Using reference gene primer amplification, nucleated cell counts were estimated. Measured with immunoSEQ multiplex PCR; TCRdb has only the in-frame clones, and not every one. V, J and clone size are taken as reported in that table, and D and trimming were inferred from the DNA itself. There are roughly 380,000 clones in the sample; roughly 87% occur only once, and approximately 3% lies in the top ten. The CDR3 length is 12 residues. CDR1 is ENHRY, CDR2 SYGVKD, per germline. Trimming stripped 10 bases from V and 3 bases from J, with 12 bases between. This TCR came from a woman younger than 45 who had recovered from COVID-19. The gene calls are TRBV10-3 and TRBJ1-1; no definite D call. The sequenced sample consisted of PBMCs or T cells enriched from blood (not recorded which). DNA for the CDR3: TGTGCCACCCGGAACGGGGACACTGAAGCTTTCTTT. Residues: CATRNGDTEAFF.